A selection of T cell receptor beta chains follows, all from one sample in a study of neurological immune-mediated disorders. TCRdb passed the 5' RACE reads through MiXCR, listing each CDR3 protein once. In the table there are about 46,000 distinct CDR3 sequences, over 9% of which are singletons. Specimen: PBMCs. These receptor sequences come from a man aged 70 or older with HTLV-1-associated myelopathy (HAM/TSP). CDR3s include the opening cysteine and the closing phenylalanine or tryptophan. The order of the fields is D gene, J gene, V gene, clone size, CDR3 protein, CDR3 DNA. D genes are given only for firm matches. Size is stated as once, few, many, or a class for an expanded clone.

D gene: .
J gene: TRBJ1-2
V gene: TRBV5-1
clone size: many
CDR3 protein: CASSFGAGDGYTF
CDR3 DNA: TGCGCCAGCAGCTTTGGGGCGGGAGATGGCTACACCTTC

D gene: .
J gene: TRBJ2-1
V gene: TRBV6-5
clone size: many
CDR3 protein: CASSLRSKNEQFF
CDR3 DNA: TGTGCCAGCAGTTTGAGATCCAAGAATGAGCAGTTCTTC

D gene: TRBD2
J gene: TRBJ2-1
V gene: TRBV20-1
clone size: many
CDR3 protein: CSATLMPGLAGGNEQFF
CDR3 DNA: TGCAGTGCCACCCTCATGCCGGGACTAGCGGGGGGAAATGAGCAGTTCTTC

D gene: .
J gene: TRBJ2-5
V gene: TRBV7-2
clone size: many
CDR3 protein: CASSSPISVGAIQETQYF
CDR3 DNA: TGTGCCAGCAGCTCTCCGATTTCTGTGGGGGCCATACAAGAGACCCAGTACTTC

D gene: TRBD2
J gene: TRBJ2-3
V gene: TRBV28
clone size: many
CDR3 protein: CATTETSDYTDTQYF
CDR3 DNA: TGTGCCACCACTGAGACTAGCGATTACACAGATACGCAGTATTTT

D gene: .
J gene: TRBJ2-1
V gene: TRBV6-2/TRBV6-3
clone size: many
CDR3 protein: CASSYRLTYNEQFF
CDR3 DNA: TGTGCCAGCAGTTACCGGCTGACCTACAATGAGCAGTTCTTC

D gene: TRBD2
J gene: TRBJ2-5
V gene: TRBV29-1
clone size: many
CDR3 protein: CSVRLARETQYF
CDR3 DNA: TGCAGCGTACGACTAGCCAGGGAGACCCAGTACTTC

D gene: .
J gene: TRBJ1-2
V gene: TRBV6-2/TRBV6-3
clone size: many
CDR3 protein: CASSPTPTLGQGYTF
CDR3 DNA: TGTGCCAGCAGCCCAACTCCAACCTTGGGGCAGGGCTACACCTTC

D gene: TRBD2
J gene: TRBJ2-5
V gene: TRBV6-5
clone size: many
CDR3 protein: CASSWREGLGETQYF
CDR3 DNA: TGTGCCAGCAGTTGGCGGGAGGGCTTGGGTGAGACCCAGTACTTC

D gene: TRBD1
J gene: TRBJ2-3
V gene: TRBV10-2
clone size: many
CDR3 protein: CASRQGVSTDTQYF
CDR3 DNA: TGCGCCAGCAGACAGGGGGTTAGCACAGATACGCAGTATTTT

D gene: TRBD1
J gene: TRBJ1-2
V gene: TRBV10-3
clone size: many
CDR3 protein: CAIRADRGNYGYTF
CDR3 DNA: TGTGCCATCAGGGCCGACAGGGGAAACTATGGCTACACCTTC